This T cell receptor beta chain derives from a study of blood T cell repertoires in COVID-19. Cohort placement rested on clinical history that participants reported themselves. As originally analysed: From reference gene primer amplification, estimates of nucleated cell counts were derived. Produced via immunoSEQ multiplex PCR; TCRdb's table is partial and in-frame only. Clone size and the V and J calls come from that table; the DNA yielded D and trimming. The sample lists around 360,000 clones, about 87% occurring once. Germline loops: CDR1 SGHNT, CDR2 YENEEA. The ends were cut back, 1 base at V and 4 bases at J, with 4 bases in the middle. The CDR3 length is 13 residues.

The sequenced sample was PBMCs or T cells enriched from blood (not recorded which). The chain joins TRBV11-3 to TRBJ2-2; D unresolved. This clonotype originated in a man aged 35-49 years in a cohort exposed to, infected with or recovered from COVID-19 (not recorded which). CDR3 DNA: TGTGCCAGCAGCTTAGGGCCCACCGGGGAGCTGTTTTTT. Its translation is CASSLGPTGELFF.